This T cell receptor beta chain stems from a study of T cells after yellow fever vaccination. Study-level information: Libraries from low-cell-number fractions were prepared with the SMART-Seq v4 Ultra Low Input RNA kit.

About this clonotype itself: Its antigen remains unidentified.

The CDR3 runs to 15 residues. The germline V and J ends were trimmed by 6 bases and 0 bases, with 12 bases remaining between them. They built TCR cDNA with 5'RACE template switching, a step that put in a universal primer site and UMIs. TCRdb reanalysed the 5' RACE reads using MiXCR and keeps one entry per CDR3 protein. The data show under 700,000 distinct CDR3 sequences, with about a sixth seen just once and approximately 15% held by the top ten. Broader study findings: Clonotype sharing between CD4 and CD8 compartments was small. High-abundance clonotypes from the bulk population could contaminate FACS-sorted repertoires.

The specimen comprised PBMCs, sampled 5 to 6 days after the first yellow fever vaccination. V gene TRBV12-3 or TRBV12-4 combines with J gene TRBJ1-3; no definite D call. The origin of this receptor is a young man who received the YFV17D yellow fever vaccine. The CDR3 here is CASSVSGFSGNTIYF. The CDR3 coding sequence is TGTGCCAGCAGCGTTAGCGGATTCTCTGGAAACACCATATATTTT.